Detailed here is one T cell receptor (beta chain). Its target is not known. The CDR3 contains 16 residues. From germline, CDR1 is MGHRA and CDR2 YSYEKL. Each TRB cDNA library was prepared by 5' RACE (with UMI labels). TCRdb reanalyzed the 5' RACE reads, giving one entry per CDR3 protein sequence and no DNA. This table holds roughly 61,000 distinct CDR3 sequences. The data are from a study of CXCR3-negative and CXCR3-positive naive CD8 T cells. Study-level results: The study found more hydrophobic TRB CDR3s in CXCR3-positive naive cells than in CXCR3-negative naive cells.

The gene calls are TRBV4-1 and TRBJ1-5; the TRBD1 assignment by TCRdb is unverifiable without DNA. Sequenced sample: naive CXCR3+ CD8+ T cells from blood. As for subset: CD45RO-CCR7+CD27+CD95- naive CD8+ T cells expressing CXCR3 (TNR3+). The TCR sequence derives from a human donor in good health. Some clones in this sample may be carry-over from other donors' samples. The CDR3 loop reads CASSRETGTANQPQHF.